These T cell receptor beta chains were read from a single sample in a study of blood T cell repertoires in COVID-19. Measured with immunoSEQ multiplex PCR; TCRdb has only the in-frame clones, and not every one. The sample has hundreds of thousands of clones; around nine tenths are singletons. Sequencing was done on a sample of peripheral blood. These receptors came from a woman in her 70s with COVID-19, enrolled during active disease. Both conserved end residues are part of each CDR3. Fields, in order: D gene, J gene, clone size, V gene, CDR3 protein, CDR3 DNA. The D gene is left open where the match is weak. Only part of the rows carry a size: once, few, many, or a class if the clone is expanded.

TRBD1 TRBJ2-7 . TRBV2 CASRRQGSEQYF TGTGCCAGCAGGCGACAGGGATCCGAGCAGTACTTC
TRBD1 TRBJ1-2 . TRBV11-2 CASSLVQGAGGYTF TGTGCCAGCAGCTTAGTTCAGGGGGCAGGGGGCTACACCTTC
TRBD2 TRBJ2-1 . TRBV24-1 CATSDHGRSYNEQFF TGTGCCACCAGTGATCACGGGAGGTCCTACAATGAGCAGTTCTTC
TRBD1 TRBJ1-1 . TRBV7-3 CASSSGGEAEAFF TGTGCCAGCAGCTCAGGGGGCGAGGCTGAAGCTTTCTTT
. TRBJ1-2 . TRBV3-1/TRBV3-2 CASSQGGGTNYGYTF TGTGCCAGCAGCCAAGGAGGAGGTACAAACTATGGCTACACCTTC
TRBD2 TRBJ2-3 . TRBV7-2 CASSERLAGLTDTQYF TGTGCCAGCAGCGAGAGACTAGCGGGACTCACAGATACGCAGTATTTT
. TRBJ2-4 few TRBV9 CASSVGSQKYF TGTGCCAGCAGCGTGGGCAGCCAGAAGTACTTC
. TRBJ1-2 . TRBV7-9 CASSLGDGVGYTF TGTGCCAGCAGCTTAGGTGACGGGGTTGGCTACACCTTC
. TRBJ1-2 . TRBV28 CASSLWGRRANYGYTF TGTGCCAGCAGTTTATGGGGCAGACGAGCTAACTATGGCTACACCTTC
. TRBJ1-2 . TRBV28 CASSPLRPPYGYTF TGTGCCAGCAGCCCCCTTCGTCCCCCCTATGGCTACACCTTC
. TRBJ2-3 . TRBV19 CASSISRARPDTQYF TGTGCCAGTAGTATCTCGCGGGCCCGGCCAGATACGCAGTATTTT
TRBD2 TRBJ2-5 . TRBV18 CASSPTIGGGQETQYF TGTGCCAGCTCCCCCACCATCGGGGGGGGCCAAGAGACCCAGTACTTC
TRBD2 TRBJ2-3 . TRBV18 CASSLGLAGNGDTQYF TGTGCCAGCTCACTGGGACTAGCGGGAAATGGAGATACGCAGTATTTT
. TRBJ1-1 . TRBV20-1 CSAIPQIEAFF TGCAGTGCCATTCCCCAGATTGAAGCTTTCTTT
. TRBJ2-5 . TRBV11-2 CASSLLPQGWTQYF TGTGCCAGCAGCTTACTCCCACAGGGATGGACCCAGTACTTC
. TRBJ2-7 . TRBV10-3 CAISDLVGIHGVEQYF TGTGCCATCAGTGATCTGGTCGGGATACACGGGGTCGAGCAGTACTTC
. TRBJ2-1 once TRBV9 CASSVGPHNNEQFF TGTGCCAGCAGCGTAGGTCCCCACAACAATGAGCAGTTCTTC
. TRBJ1-4 once TRBV12-3/TRBV12-4 CASSSQINEKLFF TGTGCCAGCAGTAGTCAGATTAATGAAAAACTGTTTTTT
TRBD1 TRBJ2-7 . TRBV12-3/TRBV12-4 CASTPDRGRQYF TGTGCCAGCACCCCGGACAGGGGGCGGCAGTACTTC
. TRBJ2-7 . TRBV6-5 CASRQTVAKGFEQYF TGTGCCAGCAGACAGACGGTGGCCAAAGGTTTCGAGCAGTACTTC
. TRBJ1-3 . TRBV7-8 CASSFDSTGNTIYF TGTGCCAGCAGCTTTGACAGTACAGGAAACACCATATATTTT
. TRBJ2-3 once TRBV18 CASSPTRPSDTQYF TGTGCCAGCTCACCGACTCGCCCTTCAGATACGCAGTATTTT
. TRBJ2-5 . TRBV7-9 CASSPPYQETQYF TGTGCCAGCAGCCCCCCGTACCAAGAGACCCAGTACTTC
TRBD2 TRBJ2-3 . TRBV29-1 CSVSGRFADTQYF TGCAGCGTTAGCGGGAGGTTCGCAGATACGCAGTATTTT
. TRBJ1-2 . TRBV3-1/TRBV3-2 CASSQAMDRGGYTF TGTGCCAGCAGCCAAGCTATGGACCGGGGGGGCTACACCTTC
TRBD2 TRBJ2-1 . TRBV18 CASSPPTGGVRVNEQFF TGTGCCAGCTCACCACCGACGGGAGGTGTAAGAGTCAATGAGCAGTTCTTC
. TRBJ2-3 . TRBV7-3 CASSLSGTSTDTQYF TGTGCCAGCAGCTTATCAGGGACAAGCACAGATACGCAGTATTTT
TRBD1 TRBJ2-1 once TRBV7-3 CASGAAGGWNEQFF TGTGCCAGCGGTGCGGCAGGGGGCTGGAATGAGCAGTTCTTC
TRBD2 TRBJ2-7 . TRBV5-4 CASSLVAGRAYEQYF TGTGCCAGCAGCTTGGTAGCGGGACGCGCCTACGAGCAGTACTTC
TRBD2 TRBJ2-7 few TRBV10-3 CAISESYTSGRNEQYF TGTGCCATCAGTGAGTCATATACTAGCGGGAGAAACGAGCAGTACTTC
. TRBJ1-2 . TRBV28 CASSLYPGEQNYGYTF TGTGCCAGCAGTTTATACCCCGGTGAACAGAACTATGGCTACACCTTC
. TRBJ2-7 . TRBV30 CAWSGQWSSYEQYF TGTGCCTGGAGTGGGCAGTGGAGCTCCTACGAGCAGTACTTC
TRBD1 TRBJ2-7 . TRBV13 CASSGQGRTYEQYF TGTGCCAGCAGCGGACAGGGGCGGACTTACGAGCAGTACTTC
TRBD1 TRBJ1-4 . TRBV11-3 CASSLGQHNEKLFF TGTGCCAGCAGCTTGGGACAGCATAATGAAAAACTGTTTTTT
. TRBJ1-2 . TRBV19 CASRGRGYGYTF TGTGCCAGTCGTGGCAGGGGCTATGGCTACACCTTC
. TRBJ2-5 few TRBV3-1/TRBV3-2 CASSLGTMETQYF TGTGCCAGCAGCCTCGGGACAATGGAGACCCAGTACTTC
. TRBJ2-2 . TRBV12-3/TRBV12-4 CASSFKNTGELFF TGTGCCAGCAGTTTTAAGAACACCGGGGAGCTGTTTTTT
TRBD1 TRBJ2-7 once TRBV5-1 CASSLEGTGAPEQYF TGCGCCAGCAGCTTGGAAGGGACAGGGGCCCCCGAGCAGTACTTC
TRBD1 TRBJ1-5 . TRBV9 CASSVGGTGFQPQHF TGTGCCAGCAGCGTAGGAGGGACAGGGTTTCAGCCCCAGCATTTT